These 11 T cell receptor beta chains were sequenced from one sample in a study of blood T cell repertoires in COVID-19. Sequencing used immunoSEQ multiplex PCR; TCRdb keeps in-frame clones, though not all of them. The sample has nearly 110,000 clones; almost 85% are singletons. Sequencing used peripheral blood. These receptors were collected from a human donor in a cohort sampled during active COVID-19.

This clone appeared a few times. The chain carries TRBV7-9 and TRBJ2-1; TRBD2 matches 9 bases. The germline CDR1 and CDR2 sequences are SEHNR and FQNEAQ (reference sequence). The length of the CDR3 is 17 residues. V dropped 5 bases and J dropped 2; count of bases not matched to a gene: 10. The CDR3 bases are TGTGCCAGCAGCCCCTCAAGGCTAGCGGGGACCTACAATGAGCAGTTCTTC. Its protein is CASSPSRLAGTYNEQFF.

Written as DNA, the CDR3 is TGTGCCAGCAGCCTCGAGCGGGGGCTCTCCTACGAGCAGTACGTC. Translating gives CASSLERGLSYEQYV. The chain combines TRBV7-8 with TRBJ2-7, with 8 positions matching TRBD2. Germline V gene data show CDR1 as SGHVS and CDR2 as FQNEAQ. This CDR3 comprises 15 residues. The V and J ends lost 5 bases and 0 bases, in that order; junction bases with no gene match: 6.

This clone has more than one count but fewer than ten. Other DNA variants within this sample encode the same CDR3. V is TRBV11-2 and J is TRBJ1-1, with a tentative D call TRBD1 (5 bases). Germline lookup yields CDR1 SGHAT and CDR2 FQNNGV. Trimming stripped 5 bases from V and 1 base from J, with 8 bases between. CDR3 length: 13 amino acids. The CDR3 DNA reads as TGTGCCAGCAGCCGAGACAGGAACACTGAAGCTTTCTTT. It is translated as CASSRDRNTEAFF.

This chain connects TRBV30 to TRBJ2-5; 8 bases line up with TRBD2. V lost 5 bases to trimming and J lost 4 bases; unmatched junction nucleotides: 3. Germline-derived CDR1 and CDR2 are GTSNPN and SVGIG (reference sequence). This CDR3 is 12 amino acids long. The CDR3 region is CAWSGLGETQYF. As DNA, the CDR3 is TGTGCCTGGTCGGGACTAGGAGAGACCCAGTACTTC.

The chain recombines TRBV5-5 with TRBJ2-7, with D possibly being TRBD1 (5 bases). V lost 0 bases and J lost 2, with 12 bases in between. The CDR3 is 15 residues long. Germline-derived CDR1 and CDR2 are SGHKS and YYEKEE (reference sequence). The CDR3 DNA is TGTGCCAGCAGCTTGGAAGGGGTTGGGGCCTACGAGCAGTACGTC. It is translated as CASSLEGVGAYEQYV.

The chain recombines TRBV6-5 with TRBJ2-1, with 10 bases that match TRBD2. With 6 bases clipped from V and 8 bases from J, the junction kept 7 bases outside the gene matches. Germline lookup yields CDR1 MNHEY and CDR2 SVGAGI. The CDR3 is made up of 14 amino acids. The CDR3 loop is CASRPGLAYDEQFF. The CDR3 DNA is TGTGCCAGCAGGCCGGGACTAGCGTACGATGAGCAGTTCTTC.

This rearrangement joins TRBV6-5 to TRBJ1-1; D unresolved. The CDR3 spans 12 residues. V lost 4 bases, J lost 3 bases, and 6 bases lay in between. Germline values: CDR1 MNHEY, CDR2 SVGAGI. For the CDR3, the DNA is TGTGCCAGCAGTTCAGAATACACTGAAGCTTTCTTT. Protein product: CASSSEYTEAFF.

The genes are TRBV5-4 and TRBJ2-3, with TRBD2 matching over 7 bases. CDR1 and CDR2 (germline): SGHNT, YYREEE (reference sequence). This CDR3 has 17 residues. V lost 2 bases and J lost 0; bases outside the gene matches: 9. CDR3 DNA sequence: TGTGCCAGCAGCTTTAGTCCCGGGACTACAAGCACAGATACGCAGTATTTT. Translating it yields CASSFSPGTTSTDTQYF.

This clone occurred a few times. V and J are TRBV5-1 and TRBJ2-1; TRBD2 matches 16 bases. The CDR3 totals 16 residues. The V segment lost 2 bases and the J segment 10 bases; nucleotides outside the gene matches: 6. CDR1 and CDR2 from the germline V gene are SGHRS and YFSETQ. The DNA of the CDR3 is TGCGCCAGCAGCTTAGGAACGGGACTAGCGGGAGGGGAGCAGTTCTTC. Its protein is CASSLGTGLAGGEQFF.

This chain connects TRBV28 to TRBJ1-3; D may be TRBD1 (6 bases). Looked up from germline, CDR1 is MDHEN and CDR2 is SYDVKM. The CDR3 has 15 residues. V was trimmed by 6 bases and J by 0 bases, leaving 12 bases between them. The CDR3 reads CASSLQGSSGNTIYF. The CDR3 DNA is TGTGCCAGCAGCTTACAGGGCAGCTCTGGAAACACCATATATTTT.

The chain combines TRBV5-1 with TRBJ2-7; TRBD1 agrees at 7 bases. Germline assignment: CDR1 SGHRS and CDR2 YFSETQ. Trimming at V came to 4 bases and at J to 6 bases, leaving 13 bases not matched to a gene. The CDR3 runs 15 residues. Here the CDR3 reads CASSPLLSRGLEQYF. In nucleotides, the CDR3 is TGCGCCAGCAGCCCACTGCTGTCTAGGGGGCTCGAGCAGTACTTC.